Listed below are T cell receptor beta chains from one sample, sequenced in a study of blood T cells in healthy people across ages. TCRdb passed the 5' RACE reads through MiXCR, listing each CDR3 protein once. This sample has 600,000 to 1,000,000 distinct CDR3 sequences, with nearly 60% found just once. The sequenced material came from blood. The receptors here all came from a man younger than 40 in good health. CDR3s leave out the opening cysteine and the closing phenylalanine or tryptophan. Only some rows state a clone size, as once, few, many or a class for expanded clones.

12	TRBV28	TRBJ1-1	.	ASSLFGKGSEAF
11	TRBV12-3/TRBV12-4	TRBJ1-2	.	ASTLGGGYGYT
17	TRBV20-1	.	.	SARRVRSGPSSSYNEQY
13	TRBV4-3	TRBJ2-7	.	ASSHGLAGGDEQY
16	TRBV27	TRBJ1-1	.	ASRSGPAGRPPNTEAF
12	TRBV7-8	TRBJ1-6	.	ASSLGGADSPLH
13	TRBV10-1	TRBJ2-3	.	ASSERQGGSDTQY
13	TRBV7-8	.	.	ASSSTERGVYEQY
12	TRBV9	TRBJ2-5	.	ASGGGKPRQTQY
13	TRBV12-3/TRBV12-4	TRBJ2-2	.	ASSFIGGQAGELF
15	TRBV4-3	TRBJ2-3	few	ASSQASLGRRVDTQY
12	TRBV20-1	TRBJ2-1	few	SASPPREDNEQF
13	TRBV2	.	.	ASSGTGRWGETQY
14	TRBV9	TRBJ2-3	.	ASSHLASGYTDTQY
14	TRBV7-2	TRBJ2-1	few	ASSSRLAGVNNEQF
16	TRBV30	TRBJ2-1	.	AWSVGLAGVHPYNEQF
9	TRBV2	TRBJ2-7	.	ALRGSYEQY
12	TRBV20-1	TRBJ1-6	.	SASSDSQFRPLH
18	TRBV7-8	TRBJ2-4	.	ASGWSGDGGSVWTKNIQY
12	TRBV5-1	TRBJ2-1	.	ASSFGQVYNEQF
14	TRBV6-5	TRBJ2-3	.	ASSYSPAGGTDTQY